The next 8 T cell receptor beta chains were all read from a single sample in a study of sequential checkpoint blockade in melanoma. The treatment is: randomized to nivolumab then ipilimumab (arm A) or the reverse (arm B). Profiled with immunoSEQ multiplex PCR; TCRdb holds only in-frame clones, not every one. The sample holds about 19,000 clones, over 70% seen once. The sequenced sample was CD8+ T cells sorted from blood (inferred from file names), obtained from a patient given nivolumab and ipilimumab in sequence. These receptors were collected from a human donor with melanoma.

The chain couples TRBV7-9 to TRBJ2-2; 9 bases align to TRBD1. Germline values: CDR1 SEHNR, CDR2 FQNEAQ (reference sequence). J was trimmed by 4 bases and V by 5 bases; bases with no gene match: 8. The CDR3 has 16 residues. The CDR3 nucleotides are TGTGCCAGCAGCCCCCGGGACAGGGTTGGCACCGGGGAGCTGTTTTTT. Its translation is CASSPRDRVGTGELFF. Combining the CDR3 with reference TRBV7-9 and TRBJ2-2 gives the whole variable domain DTGVSQNPRHKITKRGQNVTFRCDPISEHNRLYWYRQTLGQGPEFLTYFQNEAQLEKSRLLSDRFSAERPKGSFSTLEIQRTEQGDSAMYLCASSPRDRVGTGELFFGEGSRLTVL.

The chain links TRBV15 to TRBJ2-1; 9 bases line up with TRBD1. Trimming at V came to 1 base and at J to 4 bases, leaving 5 bases not matched to a gene. The germline CDR1 and CDR2 sequences are LNHNV and YYDKDF (reference sequence). The CDR3 totals 16 residues. In nucleotides, the CDR3 is TGTGCCACCAGCAGAGCTAGGACAGGGGCTTACAATGAGCAGTTCTTC. Its translation: CATSRARTGAYNEQFF.

V and J are TRBV6-5 and TRBJ2-5; 9 nucleotides agree with TRBD1. CDR3 length equals 14 residues. The trim removed 4 bases at V and 2 bases at J, leaving 2 bases unmatched. Germline loops: CDR1 MNHEY, CDR2 SVGAGI. CDR3 amino acids: CASSLTGGQETQYF. DNA of the CDR3: TGTGCCAGCAGTTTGACAGGGGGGCAAGAGACCCAGTACTTC.

This clone was observed once. This chain joins TRBV7-9 and TRBJ1-4, with a weak D call TRBD1 (6 bases). The CDR3 is made up of 12 amino acids. CDR1 and CDR2 from the germline V gene are SEHNR and FQNEAQ (reference sequence). Trimming left V 7 bases short and J 8 bases short, with 11 bases between. CDR3 sequence: CASKGGGEKLFF. CDR3 nucleotides: TGTGCCAGCAAAGGGGGGGGCGAAAAACTGTTTTTT.

The rearrangement uses TRBV19 and TRBJ2-1; unclear D gene. Germline CDR1 and CDR2: LNHDA and SQIVND (reference sequence). V shed 1 base and J shed 6 bases, with 10 bases lying between them. CDR3 length: 14 amino acids. The CDR3 nucleotides are TGTGCCAGTAGTATAGGCGACTTAAGCAATGAGCAGTTCTTC. Protein: CASSIGDLSNEQFF.

The V gene is TRBV27, the J gene TRBJ2-7, with TRBD2 identical over 10 bases. Unmatched junction bases numbered 13, after V lost 5 bases and J lost 6 bases. The germline gives CDR1 MNHEY, CDR2 SMNVEV (reference sequence). The CDR3 length is 16 residues. The CDR3 region is CASSTLQKREGLEQYF. In DNA form, the CDR3 reads TGTGCCAGCAGTACCCTCCAGAAGCGGGAGGGCCTCGAGCAGTACTTC.

The chain combines TRBV7-2 with TRBJ2-1; TRBD1 is a possible D gene (5 bases). CDR1 is SGHTA, CDR2 FQGNSA, per germline. V was trimmed by 2 bases and J by 11 bases, leaving 19 bases between them. The CDR3 is 15 residues long. CDR3 in DNA: TGTGCCAGCAGCTTAAGGGGTATAGTTTATGCTAAGCAGTTCTTC. It translates to CASSLRGIVYAKQFF.

This rearrangement joins TRBV7-9 to TRBJ1-1, with 7 bases fitting TRBD1. Per germline, CDR1 SEHNR and CDR2 FQNEAQ (reference sequence). This CDR3 region has 15 residues. V lost 5 bases, J lost 2 bases, and 8 bases stayed unmatched. The CDR3 reads CASSPTTGVNTEAFF. In nucleotides, the CDR3 is TGTGCCAGCAGCCCGACCACAGGGGTTAACACTGAAGCTTTCTTT.